This TCR beta chain was identified in a study of T cell responses to AZD1222 COVID-19 vaccine. General study points: An increase in Spike-specific TCR breadth and depth was observed after two AZD1222 doses. Per reports, nearly half of all spike-specific TCRs target regions that are unmutated in variants. Seropositive at baseline were only 5 or 6 AZD1222 recipients.

The method was immunoSEQ multiplex PCR; TCRdb's version includes in-frame clones alone and lacks a portion of them. This sample has 100,000 to 120,000 clones; approximately 90% occur once, and the top ten carry 3% to 3.5%. The CDR3 is made up of 14 amino acids. V was pared by 4 bases and J by 3 bases, with 12 bases between. Germline loops: CDR1 LNHDA, CDR2 SQIVND (reference sequence). Concerning this clone itself: Its target is unknown.

The sample in question was peripheral blood, obtained on day 0 of MenACWY control vaccination. The J gene is TRBJ1-2, the V gene TRBV19, with a tentative D call TRBD1 (5 bases). The TCR comes from an adult in good health. The CDR3 here is CASSKGGEDYGYTF. CDR3 coding DNA: TGTGCCAGTAGTAAGGGAGGGGAGGACTATGGCTACACCTTC.